The TCR beta chain described here comes from a study of T-cell reconstitution after alpha-beta-depleted transplantation in children. Findings and caveats of the study: At around two months after transplant, the alpha-beta T cells were reportedly derived from several hundred expanded clones that came from non-depleted graft cells. There were some patients whose high TCRbeta diversity at day 60 came from surviving recipient T cells and thymic progenitors. By one year post-transplant, T-cell counts and diversity largely arose from T cells that were newly produced.

TCRbeta library preparation incorporated unique molecular identifiers. TCRdb called the PCR reads again in MiXCR, with one record for every CDR3 protein. The sample yields about a million distinct CDR3 sequences, about 30% seen once. A few counts support this clonotype. What it binds is not known. This sample comprised PBMCs, mostly from graft donor cells, obtained 360 days after TCRalphabeta/CD19-depleted stem cell transplant. The sequence derives from a boy under three years old who had a stem cell transplant for SCID, so the T cells may come from the graft donor.

The CDR3 loop is CATSTDRGPVPYNEQFF. The DNA of the CDR3 is TGTGCCACCAGTACGGACAGGGGCCCCGTCCCCTACAATGAGCAGTTCTTC. The V gene is TRBV15, the J gene TRBJ2-1, with 9 bases matching TRBD1. V lost 6 bases to trimming and J lost 2 bases; unmatched junction nucleotides: 11. The CDR3 length is 17 residues. Germline loops: CDR1 LNHNV, CDR2 YYDKDF (reference sequence).